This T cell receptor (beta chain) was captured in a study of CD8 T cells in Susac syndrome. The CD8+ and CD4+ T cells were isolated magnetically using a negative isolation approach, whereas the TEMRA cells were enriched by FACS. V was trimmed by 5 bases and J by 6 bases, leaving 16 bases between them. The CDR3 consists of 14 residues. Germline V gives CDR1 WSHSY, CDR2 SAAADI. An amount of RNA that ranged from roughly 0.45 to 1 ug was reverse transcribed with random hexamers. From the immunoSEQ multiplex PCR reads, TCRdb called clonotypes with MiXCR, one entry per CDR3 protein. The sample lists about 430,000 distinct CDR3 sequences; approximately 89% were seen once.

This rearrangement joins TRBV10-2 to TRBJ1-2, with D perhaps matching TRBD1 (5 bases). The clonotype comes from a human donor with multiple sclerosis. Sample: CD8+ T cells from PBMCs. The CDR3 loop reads CASSSNRGANGYTF. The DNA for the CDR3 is TGCGCCAGCAGTTCAAATCGGGGCGCGAATGGCTACACCTTC.